Following are 23 T cell receptor beta chains from one sample sequenced in a study of T cells in Graves' hyperthyroidism and ophthalmopathy. The source material, RNA transcripts, was used to amplify TCR beta CDR3 regions. An initial round of RT-PCR targeting the TCR CDR3 relied on the HTBI primer set. From the multiplex PCR reads, TCRdb called clonotypes with MiXCR, one entry per CDR3 protein. The table has about 380,000 distinct CDR3 sequences, roughly 13% seen once. The sequenced sample consisted of blood. All receptors derive from a woman between 55 and 75 years old with Graves' hyperthyroidism.

The table lists this clonotype with many counts. The V gene is TRBV12-3 or TRBV12-4, the J gene TRBJ1-1, with 7 bases that match TRBD1. The CDR3 consists of 12 residues. With 1 base clipped from V and 11 bases from J, the junction kept 4 bases outside the gene matches. This chain's CDR3 is CASSLGQGWAFF. CDR3 coding DNA: TGTGCCAGCAGTTTAGGACAGGGATGGGCTTTCTTT.

At least ten counts were recorded for this clonotype. The gene calls are TRBV11-2 and TRBJ1-5; TRBD1 is a possible D gene (5 bases). CDR3 size: 15 residues. V lost 5 bases to trimming and J lost 6 bases, with 17 bases between them. Germline V gives CDR1 SGHAT, CDR2 FQNNGV. The CDR3: CASSKMGGDGQPQHF. In nucleotides, the CDR3 is TGTGCCAGCAGCAAGATGGGGGGGGACGGTCAGCCCCAGCATTTT.

This clonotype was seen many times. J is TRBJ1-2 and V is TRBV2, with unresolved D. Germline CDR1 is SNHLY and CDR2 is FYNNEI. The V and J ends lost 3 bases and 5 bases respectively, with 13 bases between them. The CDR3 sequence is 14 residues long. The CDR3 region has the DNA TGTGCCAGCAGTGAGCTGACCGAGTTTTATGGCTACACCTTC. As protein: CASSELTEFYGYTF.

This clonotype has ten or more counts. The V gene is TRBV5-1, the J gene TRBJ1-1, with unresolved D. CDR3 length equals 14 residues. V was cut by 1 base and J by 0 bases, with 7 bases left in between. CDR1 SGHRS and CDR2 YFSETQ come from the germline V gene. The CDR3 is CASSLSAMNTEAFF. Here the CDR3 DNA reads TGCGCCAGCAGCTTGTCAGCCATGAACACTGAAGCTTTCTTT. Full variable domain (outside the CDR3, taken from reference TRBV5-1 and TRBJ1-1): KAGVTQTPRYLIKTRGQQVTLSCSPISGHRSVSWYQQTPGQGLQFLFEYFSETQRNKGNFPGRFSGRQFSNSRSEMNVSTLELGDSALYLCASSLSAMNTEAFFGQGTRLTVV.

Details on this clonotype: A read error may explain this, as a much larger clone is one base away. J is TRBJ2-7 and V is TRBV13, with TRBD2 identical over 10 bases. With 1 base clipped from V and 7 bases from J, the junction kept 16 bases outside the gene matches. This CDR3 has 18 residues. Per the germline V gene, CDR1 is PRHDT and CDR2 is FYEKMQ (reference sequence). The CDR3 sequence is CASSLVASGRRGVGEQYF. The DNA for the CDR3 is TGTGCCAGCAGCTTAGTGGCTAGCGGGAGACGAGGGGTGGGTGAGCAGTACTTC. The entire variable domain, with the rest obtained from reference TRBV13 and TRBJ2-7, is as follows: AAGVIQSPRHLIKEKRETATLKCYPIPRHDTVYWYQQGPGQDPQFLISFYEKMQSDKGSIPDRFSAQQFSDYHSELNMSSLELGDSALYFCASSLVASGRRGVGEQYFGPGTRLTVT.

This clonotype was seen a few times. J is TRBJ1-1 and V is TRBV5-1; D remains ambiguous. The CDR3 is 13 residues long. The V gene's germline CDR1 is SGHRS and CDR2 YFSETQ. V was clipped by 5 bases and J by 4 bases, with 12 bases between them. CDR3 protein: CASRERGSTEAFF. The CDR3, as DNA: TGCGCCAGCAGAGAACGAGGGAGCACTGAAGCTTTCTTT.

The table lists this clonotype with a few counts. The chain employs TRBV18 and TRBJ2-2; 7 bases are a match to TRBD1. CDR1 KGHSH and CDR2 LQKENI come from the germline V gene. CDR3 length: 16 amino acids. J lost 1 base, V lost 4 bases, and 6 bases had no gene match. The CDR3 protein is CASSRDRAMNTGELFF. The CDR3 region has the DNA TGTGCCAGCTCACGCGACAGGGCGATGAACACCGGGGAGCTGTTTTTT. Full variable domain (rest looked up from reference TRBV18 and TRBJ2-2): NAGVMQNPRHLVRRRGQEARLRCSPMKGHSHVYWYRQLPEEGLKFMVYLQKENIIDESGMPKERFSAEFPKEGPSILRIQQVVRGDSAAYFCASSRDRAMNTGELFFGEGSRLTVL.

This clonotype was counted at least ten times. The V and J genes are TRBV3-1 and TRBJ1-1, with 8 bases matching TRBD1. The CDR3 runs 15 residues. Germline assignment: CDR1 LGHDT and CDR2 YNNKEL (reference sequence). After removal of 1 base from V and 1 base from J, the junction contained 2 bases not matched to a gene. CDR3 region: CASSQGGTGNTEAFF. Here the CDR3 DNA reads TGTGCCAGCAGCCAAGGGGGGACAGGGAACACTGAAGCTTTCTTT. The variable domain in full, with the rest retrieved from reference TRBV3-1 and TRBJ1-1, is DTAVSQTPKYLVTQMGNDKSIKCEQNLGHDTMYWYKQDSKKFLKIMFSYNNKELIINETVPNRFSPKSPDKAHLNLHINSLELGDSAVYFCASSQGGTGNTEAFFGQGTRLTVV.

This clonotype occurred many times. The rearrangement links TRBV27 to TRBJ2-1; D ambiguous. V was cut by 2 bases and J by 9 bases, with 8 bases left in between. The CDR3 sequence is 12 residues long. Germline V gene sequence: CDR1 MNHEY, CDR2 SMNVEV (reference sequence). The chain's CDR3 is CASSLRVGEQFF. The CDR3 region has the DNA TGTGCCAGCAGTTTAAGGGTTGGTGAGCAGTTCTTC.

This clonotype showed up just a few times. The V and J genes are TRBV27 and TRBJ1-2, with D possibly being TRBD1 (5 bases). The CDR3 loop spans 15 amino acids. Trimming cost V 6 bases and J 1 base, with 15 bases left between them. Germline assignment: CDR1 MNHEY and CDR2 SMNVEV (reference sequence). CDR3 coding DNA: TGTGCCAGCAGCCTCGCACAGGAGCTTAACTATGGCTACACCTTC. It is translated as CASSLAQELNYGYTF.

This clonotype showed up just a few times. V usage is TRBV6-1 and J usage is TRBJ2-7, with 11 bases fitting TRBD2. This CDR3 has 15 residues. V was clipped by 7 bases and J by 4 bases; unmatched bases: 9. Germline V gives CDR1 MNHNS, CDR2 SASEGT. CDR3 nucleotide sequence: TGTGCCAGCAAGACCCCACTAGCGGGAGTGTACGAGCAGTACTTC. The encoded protein is CASKTPLAGVYEQYF.

The rearrangement joins TRBV6-1 to TRBJ2-2; the D gene is possibly TRBD2 (6 bases). The ends were cut back, 7 bases at V and 2 bases at J, with 11 bases in the middle. The germline V gene has CDR1 MNHNS and CDR2 SASEGT. The CDR3 length is 14 residues. Here the CDR3 DNA reads TGTGCCAGCACGAGGGGACTTAACACCGGGGAGCTGTTTTTT. It translates to CASTRGLNTGELFF.

Regarding this clonotype: A much larger clone lies a single base off, so this may be a read error. J is TRBJ1-1 and V is TRBV11-3; no reliable D call. There are 14 residues in the CDR3. Germline V gene lookup returns CDR1 SGHNT and CDR2 YENEEA. The CDR3 bases are TGTGCCGGCAGCTTAGACGGAATGAACACTGAAGCTTTCTTT. As protein: CAGSLDGMNTEAFF.

By its share, this clonotype is medium-sized. The J gene is TRBJ2-1, the V gene TRBV11-2; perhaps TRBD2 as D (5 bases). This CDR3 has 13 amino acids. Per the germline V gene, CDR1 is SGHAT and CDR2 is FQNNGV. Trimming removed 0 bases from V and 9 bases from J, with 9 bases in between. In nucleotides, the CDR3 is TGTGCCAGCAGCTTAGAGGACTTCAGTGAGCAGTTCTTC. Its translation: CASSLEDFSEQFF.

This clonotype has a count of ten or more. The chain uses TRBV3-1 and TRBJ2-5; TRBD2 aligns across 8 bases. The CDR3 loop spans 14 amino acids. Trimming took 4 bases from V and 5 from J; bases not matched to a gene: 6. The germline V gene encodes CDR1 LGHDT and CDR2 YNNKEL (reference sequence). The CDR3 is CASSPGGVSETQYF. CDR3 bases: TGTGCCAGCAGCCCCGGGGGGGTCTCGGAGACCCAGTACTTC.

This clonotype was seen only a few times. This chain joins TRBV28 and TRBJ2-2; D call uncertain. Germline CDR1 MDHEN, CDR2 SYDVKM. The V gene lost 4 bases and the J gene lost 3 bases, with 6 bases spanning the gap. The CDR3 is 13 amino acids. The CDR3 sequence is CASSSTYTGELFF. The CDR3 DNA follows: TGTGCCAGCAGTTCAACATACACCGGGGAGCTGTTTTTT. Based on the CDR3 plus reference TRBV28 and TRBJ2-2, the full variable domain is DVKVTQSSRYLVKRTGEKVFLECVQDMDHENMFWYRQDPGLGLRLIYFSYDVKMKEKGDIPEGYSVSREKKERFSLILESASTNQTSMYLCASSSTYTGELFFGEGSRLTVL.

This clonotype was seen a handful of times. J is TRBJ2-2 and V is TRBV7-9; D not resolved. The germline V gene encodes CDR1 SEHNR and CDR2 FQNEAQ (reference sequence). V shed 2 bases and J shed 3 bases, with 7 bases lying between them. The CDR3 covers 14 residues. The chain's CDR3 is CASSLQADTGELFF. In DNA, the CDR3 is TGTGCCAGCAGCTTACAGGCGGACACCGGGGAGCTGTTTTTT.

This sequence joins TRBV27 and TRBJ1-1; D not resolved. Trimming stripped 5 bases from V and 5 bases from J, with 12 bases between. The CDR3 runs 13 residues. Germline V lookup: CDR1 MNHEY, CDR2 SMNVEV (reference sequence). Here the CDR3 reads CASSEDGRTEAFF. The CDR3 DNA reads TGTGCCAGCAGTGAGGACGGCAGGACTGAAGCTTTCTTT.

The chain employs TRBV5-1 and TRBJ2-3, with D unresolved. The germline V and J ends were trimmed by 3 bases and 6 bases, with 20 bases remaining between them. This CDR3 is 16 amino acids long. Germline lookup yields CDR1 SGHRS and CDR2 YFSETQ. For the CDR3, the DNA is TGCGCCAGCAGCTCCTGGATGGGCAGCCTTCCGGATACGCAGTATTTT. It translates to CASSSWMGSLPDTQYF.

This clonotype was detected many times. This chain joins TRBV10-3 and TRBJ1-1; maybe TRBD1 (5 bases). Trimming took off 5 bases at V and 8 bases at J, with 9 bases between the two ends. Germline V CDR1 and CDR2: ENHRY, SYGVKD. This CDR3 has 11 residues. In DNA form, the CDR3 reads TGTGCCATCAGTAATCCAGGGGAAGCTTTCTTT. This translates into CAISNPGEAFF.

CDR3 DNA: TGTGCCAGTACGGAGGGCGCCCCCTATGGCTACACCTTC. It encodes CASTEGAPYGYTF. The chain has TRBV19 and TRBJ1-2; D not resolved. CDR3 length: 13 amino acids. CDR1 and CDR2 (germline): LNHDA, SQIVND (reference sequence). Trimming removed 7 bases at V and 4 bases at J, with 13 bases between.

This clonotype was observed at least ten times. The chain recombines TRBV18 with TRBJ1-1; no clear D gene. The CDR3 extends over 14 amino acids. V lost 2 bases and J lost 1, with 8 bases in between. Germline assignment: CDR1 KGHSH and CDR2 LQKENI. DNA of the CDR3: TGTGCCAGCTCACCATCCAGCAGGAACACTGAAGCTTTCTTT. Translating it yields CASSPSSRNTEAFF.

The chain couples TRBV12-5 to TRBJ2-7; no clear D. The germline CDR1 and CDR2 sequences are LGHNT and FRNRAP. Trimming left V 0 bases short and J 1 base short, with 13 bases between. The CDR3 sequence is 16 residues long. The CDR3 sequence is CASGLVLEQRSYEQYF. In DNA form, the CDR3 reads TGTGCTAGTGGTTTGGTTCTGGAGCAGAGGTCCTACGAGCAGTACTTC. The full variable domain, with the rest looked up from reference TRBV12-5 and TRBJ2-7, is DARVTQTPRHKVTEMGQEVTMRCQPILGHNTVFWYRQTMMQGLELLAYFRNRAPLDDSGMPKDRFSAEMPDATLATLKIQPSEPRDSAVYFCASGLVLEQRSYEQYFGPGTRLTVT.